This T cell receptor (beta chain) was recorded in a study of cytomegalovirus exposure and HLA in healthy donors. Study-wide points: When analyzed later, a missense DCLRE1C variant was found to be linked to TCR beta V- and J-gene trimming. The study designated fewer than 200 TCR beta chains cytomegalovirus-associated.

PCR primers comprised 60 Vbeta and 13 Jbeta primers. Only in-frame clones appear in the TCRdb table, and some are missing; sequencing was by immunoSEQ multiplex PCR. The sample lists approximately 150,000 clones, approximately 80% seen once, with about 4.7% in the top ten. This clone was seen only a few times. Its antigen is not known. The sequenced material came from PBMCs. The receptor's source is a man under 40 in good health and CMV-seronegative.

CDR3 bases: TGTGCCAGCAGTGAGGGTTACGCGGGTTCTGGAAACACCATATATTTT. The encoded protein is CASSEGYAGSGNTIYF. This chain uses TRBV2 with TRBJ1-3; D unclear. The CDR3 runs to 16 residues. The V and J ends lost 3 bases and 1 base respectively, with 13 bases between them. CDR1 and CDR2 (germline): SNHLY, FYNNEI.